The rows below give T cell receptor beta chains drawn from one sample of a study of T cells in Graves' hyperthyroidism and ophthalmopathy. TCRdb reprocessed the multiplex PCR reads via MiXCR and lists one record per CDR3 protein. The profile shows under 750,000 distinct CDR3 sequences, around 19% of them singletons. What was sequenced was blood. These receptors were taken from a woman aged 50 to 60 with Graves' hyperthyroidism that later progressed to Graves' ophthalmopathy. Each CDR3 is given with its conserved first and last residue. A D gene is named only where the DNA matches it firmly. The size of a clone is reported for some rows only, either as once, few or many, or as a class for expanded clones.

v_call	clone_size	d_call	j_call	cdr3_nt	cdr3_aa
TRBV7-2	many	NA	TRBJ1-5	TGTGCCAGCAGCCTTCGACAGGACTCTAATCAGCCCCAGCATTTT	CASSLRQDSNQPQHF
TRBV7-6	NA	NA	TRBJ1-1	TGTGCCAGCAGCTTAGCGGTTCGGGAGGATTGGGTGGCTTTCTTT	CASSLAVREDWVAFF
TRBV7-6	NA	NA	TRBJ2-1	TGTGCCAGCAGCCCCGGACACCTAAAGATAGACAATGAGCAGTTCTTC	CASSPGHLKIDNEQFF
TRBV7-2	few	NA	TRBJ2-1	TGTGCCAGCAGCTTAGAGGTTCTTGAGCAGTTCTTC	CASSLEVLEQFF
TRBV7-8	few	TRBD1	TRBJ2-2	TGTGCCAGCAGGACAGGGCGGACAGGGGGAGTCGAAAAGCTGTTTTTT	CASRTGRTGGVEKLFF
TRBV6-1	few	NA	TRBJ2-1	TGTGCCAGCAGTACGCCAGAGGGTTACTACAATGAGCAGTTCTTC	CASSTPEGYYNEQFF
TRBV27	many	NA	TRBJ2-7	TGTGCCAGCAGTTTAAGGGACCAATGGGGCGAGCAGTACTTC	CASSLRDQWGEQYF
TRBV20-1	NA	NA	TRBJ2-3	TGCAGTGCGATTTGGCGGGTAGGGGATACGCAGTATTTT	CSAIWRVGDTQYF
TRBV7-8	many	TRBD2	TRBJ2-7	TGTGCCAGCAGCTTAACCGAAGCGGGGTCCTACGAGCAGTACTTC	CASSLTEAGSYEQYF
TRBV30	many	NA	TRBJ1-1	TGTGCCTGGATCGGGACATGGAACACTGAAGCTTTCTTT	CAWIGTWNTEAFF
TRBV2	many	NA	TRBJ1-4	TGTGCCAGCAGGGATGCCCGGGACCCAAATGAAAAACTGTTTTTT	CASRDARDPNEKLFF
TRBV13	NA	NA	TRBJ1-6	TGTGCCAGCAGCTTAGGAACGGGGATAAGGTCACCCCTCCACTTT	CASSLGTGIRSPLHF
TRBV12-3/TRBV12-4	many	TRBD1	TRBJ1-5	TGTGCCAGCACCCACAGGGGCGAACAGCCCCAGCATTTT	CASTHRGEQPQHF
TRBV6-1	NA	NA	TRBJ2-6	TGTGCCAGCAGCGACGACAGCGCTGGGGCCAACGTCCTGACTTTC	CASSDDSAGANVLTF
TRBV27	NA	TRBD2	TRBJ2-1	TGTGCCAGCAGTCAGACTAGCGGATCTGATGAGCAGTTCTTC	CASSQTSGSDEQFF
TRBV18	many	NA	TRBJ2-2	TGTGCCAGCTCACCTCTTGGGGAAGAGGAGCTGTTTTTT	CASSPLGEEELFF
TRBV5-1	many	NA	TRBJ1-1	TGCGCCAGCAGCCCGCATCGGCTTCTGACTGAAGCTTTCTTT	CASSPHRLLTEAFF
TRBV12-3/TRBV12-4	many	NA	TRBJ1-1	TGTGCCAGCAGCGCTGCAGTCACTGAAGCTTTCTTT	CASSAAVTEAFF
TRBV5-1	many	TRBD2	TRBJ2-5	TGTGCCAGCAGCTTACCCGGGGGGGAGACCCAGTACTTC	CASSLPGGETQYF
TRBV14	NA	TRBD1	TRBJ2-7	TGTGCCAGCAGCCCAACCCACAGGGGCTACGAGCAGTACTTC	CASSPTHRGYEQYF
TRBV12-3/TRBV12-4	few	NA	TRBJ1-2	TGTGCCAGCAGTTTTCTTTTGCCAGGGGAAGGCTACACCTTC	CASSFLLPGEGYTF
TRBV30	NA	NA	TRBJ2-4	TGTGCCTGGAATGTAGGGGGTTCCAAAAACATTCAGTACTTC	CAWNVGGSKNIQYF
TRBV7-6	few	NA	TRBJ2-5	TGTGCCAGCAGCTTGAGTTTCAATGCCGAGACCCAGTACTTC	CASSLSFNAETQYF
TRBV10-3	many	NA	TRBJ2-6	TGTGCCATCAGTGAGTCGGTGGAGGGCTCTGGGGCCAACGTCCTGACTTTC	CAISESVEGSGANVLTF
TRBV20-1	NA	TRBD1	TRBJ1-3	TGCAGTGCTAGCCCGGGACAGATCCTCTCTGGAAACACCATATATTTT	CSASPGQILSGNTIYF
TRBV6-2/TRBV6-3	few	TRBD1	TRBJ2-7	TGTGCCAGCAGCAGACAGGGCCCTCGCTACGAGCAGTACTTC	CASSRQGPRYEQYF
TRBV5-4	many	NA	TRBJ1-1	TGTGCCAGCAGGGGGCGGGGCTCTGAAGCTTTCTTT	CASRGRGSEAFF
TRBV5-8	few	TRBD1	TRBJ1-5	TGTGCCACCGAAACCGGGACAGGGGGCGAGCAGCCCCAGCATTTT	CATETGTGGEQPQHF
TRBV7-2	NA	NA	TRBJ2-1	TGTGCCAGCAGCCCTATTGGCCATGAGCAGTTCTTC	CASSPIGHEQFF
TRBV27	many	NA	TRBJ1-1	TGTGCCAGCAGTTTCTCCAGGGGAGGTTTTTTGAACACTGAAGCTTTCTTT	CASSFSRGGFLNTEAFF
TRBV6-4	NA	NA	TRBJ1-1	TGTGCCAGCAGTGAGGGAGGGGAAGCTTTCTTT	CASSEGGEAFF
TRBV20-1	many	NA	TRBJ2-2	TGCAGTGCTAGAGGAGGGTATAGTACCGGGGAGCTGTTTTTT	CSARGGYSTGELFF
TRBV6-1	many	NA	TRBJ2-7	TGTGCCAGCGGTTTGGCCAACCCTAGCTACGAGCAGTACTTC	CASGLANPSYEQYF
TRBV5-1	few	NA	TRBJ1-1	TGCGCCAGCCAGGGGCGCATGAACACTGAAGCTTTCTTT	CASQGRMNTEAFF
TRBV5-1	few	TRBD1	TRBJ1-2	TGCGCCAGCAGCGGTACAGGGGGCGCCGACTATGGCTACACCTTC	CASSGTGGADYGYTF
TRBV4-1	NA	TRBD1	TRBJ2-1	TGCGCCAGCAGCGAAGGGACCGGGACAGGGGTAAGGCAGTTCTTC	CASSEGTGTGVRQFF
TRBV4-1	NA	NA	TRBJ1-1	TGCGCCAGCAGCCAAGATTCGGACTTGGGGTTAGCTTTCTTT	CASSQDSDLGLAFF
TRBV10-3	NA	NA	TRBJ1-2	TGTGCCATCAGTGAAACCCCAGCTAACTATGGCTACACCTTC	CAISETPANYGYTF
TRBV5-1	NA	NA	TRBJ1-3	TGTGCCAGCAGCGCGACATCAGGAAACACCATATATTTT	CASSATSGNTIYF
TRBV20-1	NA	NA	TRBJ1-6	TGCAGTGCTAGAGAGAACAGGGAGAATTCACCCCTCCACTTT	CSARENRENSPLHF
TRBV5-4	NA	NA	TRBJ2-3	TGTGCCAGCAGCTTTGGGGGGGGGGCTCGCACAGATACGCAGTATTTT	CASSFGGGARTDTQYF
TRBV3-1	few	TRBD2	TRBJ2-1	TGTGCCAGCAGCCAAGATCGGCGGGGGAGCTCCTACAATGAGCAGTTCTTC	CASSQDRRGSSYNEQFF
TRBV12-3/TRBV12-4	few	NA	TRBJ1-6	TGTGCCAGCAGTGACAACAGGGTTTATAATTCACCCCTCCACTTT	CASSDNRVYNSPLHF
TRBV6-1	few	NA	TRBJ1-5	TGTGCCAGCAGTGAACGGGTCGGGGGCAATCAGCCCCAGCATTTT	CASSERVGGNQPQHF